The rows below give T cell receptor beta chains drawn from one sample of a study of T-cell memory formation after mild COVID-19. MiXCR, applied by TCRdb to the 5' RACE reads, yields one record per CDR3 protein. The table shows 400,000 to 500,000 distinct CDR3 sequences, with roughly 20% occurring only once. The sample taken for sequencing was PBMCs or a T cell subset sorted from them (not recorded which). These receptors were taken from an adult woman who had mild COVID-19 (a few samples of this study predate the infection). Cell type and time point are not known. Both conserved end residues are part of each CDR3. The order of the fields is J gene, CDR3 length, V gene, clone size, D gene, CDR3 DNA, CDR3 protein. D genes are given only for firm matches. Some rows have no size entry. The others give once, few or many, or a class for an expanded clone.

J: TRBJ1-1; length: 15; V: TRBV4-3; size: .; D: .; DNA: TGCGCCAGAAGCCAAGATTATCCCGAGAACACTGAAGCTTTCTTT; CDR3: CARSQDYPENTEAFF
J: TRBJ2-3; length: 17; V: TRBV12-5; size: .; D: TRBD2; DNA: TGTGCTAGTGGTTGGGGGCTCGAGCGGGAGCCTACAGATACGCAGTATTTT; CDR3: CASGWGLEREPTDTQYF
J: TRBJ1-1; length: 13; V: TRBV4-1; size: .; D: .; DNA: TGCGCCAGCGGCCGACAGGTCGGCACTGAAGCTTTCTTT; CDR3: CASGRQVGTEAFF
J: TRBJ1-2; length: 14; V: TRBV9; size: .; D: TRBD1; DNA: TGTGCCAGCAGCGCCACCACAGGGGCTGGAGGCTACACCTTC; CDR3: CASSATTGAGGYTF
J: TRBJ1-1; length: 14; V: TRBV7-6; size: .; D: .; DNA: TGTGCCAGCAGCTTAGCGGGGCAGGTGGGTGAAGCTTTCTTT; CDR3: CASSLAGQVGEAFF
J: TRBJ2-1; length: 16; V: TRBV7-9; size: .; D: TRBD2; DNA: TGTGCCAGCAGCCCCGGGACTAGCGGGGGGGATAGTGAGCAGTTCTTC; CDR3: CASSPGTSGGDSEQFF
J: TRBJ2-7; length: 17; V: TRBV7-9; size: .; D: .; DNA: TGTGCCAGCAGCTTAGCGCTCACTCGGGATGACTCCTACGAGCAGTACTTC; CDR3: CASSLALTRDDSYEQYF
J: TRBJ1-1; length: 16; V: TRBV5-1; size: few; D: TRBD1; DNA: TGCGCCAGCAGACCGGACAGGGGGCTCGTGAACACTGAAGCTTTCTTT; CDR3: CASRPDRGLVNTEAFF
J: TRBJ1-1; length: 12; V: TRBV29-1; size: .; D: .; DNA: TGCAGCGTGAAGACAGAATTCCCTGAAGCTTTCTTT; CDR3: CSVKTEFPEAFF
J: TRBJ1-2; length: 14; V: TRBV2; size: .; D: .; DNA: TGTGCCAGCAGTGTTTCGGCGGGACAACGAAGCTACACCTTC; CDR3: CASSVSAGQRSYTF
J: TRBJ2-7; length: 14; V: TRBV7-9; size: few; D: .; DNA: TGTGCCAGCAGCTTGGGGCCAGGGAACTACGAGCAGTACTTC; CDR3: CASSLGPGNYEQYF
J: TRBJ1-5; length: 14; V: TRBV6-2/TRBV6-3; size: few; D: .; DNA: TGTGCCAGCAGAATTTCAGGGGTGGAGCAGCCCCAGCATTTT; CDR3: CASRISGVEQPQHF
J: TRBJ1-1; length: 14; V: TRBV19; size: .; D: TRBD1; DNA: TGTGCCAGTAGGATACAGGGGAAAGTGACTGAAGCTTTCTTT; CDR3: CASRIQGKVTEAFF
J: TRBJ1-1; length: 14; V: TRBV12-3/TRBV12-4; size: few; D: .; DNA: TGTGCCAGCAGTCGGACACTTGGGGGGACTGAAGCTTTCTTT; CDR3: CASSRTLGGTEAFF
J: TRBJ2-1; length: 16; V: TRBV4-1; size: once; D: .; DNA: TGCGCCAGCAGCCAAGTACTAGCCGCCTCCTACAATGAGCAGTTCTTC; CDR3: CASSQVLAASYNEQFF
J: TRBJ2-1; length: 11; V: TRBV20-1; size: .; D: .; DNA: TGCAGTGCTAGGGCGATTAATGAGCAGTTCTTC; CDR3: CSARAINEQFF
J: TRBJ2-5; length: 15; V: TRBV5-1; size: few; D: TRBD2; DNA: TGCGCCAGCAGCTTGTTTCTAGCGGGAGTGGAGACCCAGTACTTC; CDR3: CASSLFLAGVETQYF
J: TRBJ2-5; length: 16; V: TRBV10-3; size: .; D: .; DNA: TGTGCCATCAGCGGGGGGACTGGGCCCCAGGGGAGACCCCAGTACTTC; CDR3: CAISGGTGPQGRPQYF
J: TRBJ2-7; length: 15; V: TRBV4-1; size: .; D: .; DNA: TGCGCCAGCAGCCTCGGACCGTCGGCTTCGGACGAGCAGTACTTC; CDR3: CASSLGPSASDEQYF
J: TRBJ1-5; length: 15; V: TRBV7-2; size: .; D: .; DNA: TGTGCCAGCACCATAGGGGCCGTAGGCAATCAGCCCCAGCATTTT; CDR3: CASTIGAVGNQPQHF
J: TRBJ1-1; length: 15; V: TRBV18; size: few; D: .; DNA: TGTGCCAGCTCACCCACTGGGACACAGAACACTGAAGCTTTCTTT; CDR3: CASSPTGTQNTEAFF
J: TRBJ1-5; length: 15; V: TRBV27; size: .; D: TRBD1; DNA: TGTGCCAGCAGTTTACGACAGGGATTCAATCAGCCCCAGAATTTT; CDR3: CASSLRQGFNQPQNF
J: TRBJ1-2; length: 15; V: TRBV6-5; size: .; D: .; DNA: TGTGCCAGCAAGGAGGCAGGGCGACACGGGTATGGCTACACCTTC; CDR3: CASKEAGRHGYGYTF
J: TRBJ2-2; length: 14; V: TRBV29-1; size: .; D: .; DNA: TGCAGCGCCCGCACGGGTACCCAGACCGGGGAGCTGTTTTTT; CDR3: CSARTGTQTGELFF
J: TRBJ1-6; length: 18; V: TRBV4-2; size: few; D: .; DNA: TGTGCCAGCAGCCAAGATAGGGTGAGCAGCTCCTATAATTCACCCCTCCACTTT; CDR3: CASSQDRVSSSYNSPLHF
J: TRBJ2-7; length: 15; V: TRBV20-1; size: .; D: .; DNA: TGCAGTGTCGAGGGGCAGCGGACAGCGGTCTACGAGCAGTACTTC; CDR3: CSVEGQRTAVYEQYF
J: TRBJ2-7; length: 14; V: TRBV5-1; size: .; D: .; DNA: TGCGCCAGCAGCTTGGTTCAAGCGTCCTACGAGCAGTACTTC; CDR3: CASSLVQASYEQYF
J: TRBJ2-1; length: 14; V: TRBV6-2/TRBV6-3; size: many; D: .; DNA: TGTGCCAGCAGTGCAGGGGAACTTCTTAATGAGCAGTTCTTC; CDR3: CASSAGELLNEQFF
J: TRBJ2-2; length: 19; V: TRBV10-3; size: few; D: TRBD2; DNA: TGTGCCATCAGTGAGTGGGGACTAGCGGGAGAACTTTCGACCGGGGAGCTGTTTTTT; CDR3: CAISEWGLAGELSTGELFF